The entry below gives a single T cell receptor beta chain sequence along with its context. This entry belongs to a study of blood T cell repertoires in COVID-19. The assay was immunoSEQ multiplex PCR, and TCRdb's table has in-frame clones only and misses some. The sample lists under 110,000 clones, 80% to 90% occurring once. Germline CDR1 reads SNHLY; CDR2 reads FYNNEI. This CDR3 has 15 amino acids. J was trimmed by 6 bases and V by 6 bases; bases with no gene match: 3. The sequence derives from a woman aged 25-40 years with acute or convalescent COVID-19. The V gene is TRBV2, the J gene TRBJ2-3; the match to TRBD2 covers 16 bases. Sequencing was carried out using peripheral blood. CDR3 in amino acids: CASRPGLAGGDTQYF. The CDR3, as DNA: TGTGCCAGCAGGCCGGGACTAGCGGGAGGGGATACGCAGTATTTT. Using reference TRBV2 and TRBJ2-3 for the parts outside the CDR3, the full variable domain is EPEVTQTPSHQVTQMGQEVILRCVPISNHLYFYWYRQILGQKVEFLVSFYNNEISEKSEIFDDQFSVERPDGSNFTLKIRSTKLEDSAMYFCASRPGLAGGDTQYFGPGTRLTVL.